A selection of T cell receptor beta chains follows, all from one sample in a study of PD-L1 blockade in urothelial cancer. Clones were read by immunoSEQ multiplex PCR, and TCRdb kept only the in-frame ones, dropping some. The sample yields some 110,000 clones, around 88% seen once. This material consisted of PBMCs, taken around atezolizumab (anti-PD-L1) treatment. The receptor source for this set is a man aged 55 to 70 with urothelial cancer. The conserved cysteine and the conserved F or W are not part of the CDR3 here.

v_call,j_call,cdr3_aa
TRBV5-4,TRBJ2-4,ASSSGGSSGVNIQY
TRBV2,TRBJ2-7,ASSGAQWADYEQY
TRBV25-1,TRBJ2-3,ASTESGTGPDTQY
TRBV5-1,TRBJ2-1,ASSSRRGGAYNEQF
TRBV7-9,TRBJ2-5,ASSLGPGVGRETQY
TRBV11-2,TRBJ2-5,ASSPTGGRETQY
TRBV6-5,TRBJ2-1,ATWGSGSYNEQF
TRBV7-7,TRBJ2-1,ASSEQGGNEQF
TRBV29-1,TRBJ2-5,SVDRGRETQY
TRBV14,TRBJ1-3,ASSQNTGTGYGNTIY
TRBV7-9,TRBJ1-2,ASSFRGGMGGYT
TRBV11-2,TRBJ1-1,ASSYRTGGVAF
TRBV4-1,TRBJ2-7,ASSQVRQGSGFLKQY
TRBV30,TRBJ1-1,AWRSTGNTEAF
TRBV7-9,TRBJ2-7,ASSWAGASGEQY
TRBV7-9,TRBJ1-3,ASSLSELNTIY
TRBV6-5,TRBJ2-2,ASRLGGGELF
TRBV5-1,TRBJ2-3,ASSLSDSSTDTQY
TRBV7-8,TRBJ2-7,ASSQRGPGQGGEQY
TRBV19,TRBJ2-6,ASSTGGQGVPGANVLT
TRBV7-9,TRBJ2-6,ASSPRGFGANVLT
TRBV9,TRBJ1-4,ASSVGIGTPTNEKLF
TRBV5-6,TRBJ2-5,ASTDLGAGGPEETQY